The 24 T cell receptor beta chains below all came from one sample that was sequenced in a study of T cell responses to AZD1222 COVID-19 vaccine. Produced via immunoSEQ multiplex PCR; TCRdb's table is partial and in-frame only. The profile shows about 150,000 clones, 90% of them singletons. This sample comprised peripheral blood, obtained 28 days after the second AZD1222 dose. These receptors all come from an adult who received the AZD1222 COVID-19 vaccine.

The V and J genes are TRBV11-2 and TRBJ1-1; D is ambiguous. From germline, CDR1 is SGHAT and CDR2 FQNNGV. The CDR3 runs to 11 residues. V gave up 4 bases and J gave up 8 bases, with 8 bases separating them. The CDR3 DNA sequence: TGTGCCAGCAGCTCCTTGGGAGAAGCTTTCTTT. Translated: CASSSLGEAFF.

The V gene is TRBV7-2, the J gene TRBJ2-2, with 12 positions matching TRBD2. The CDR3 runs to 18 residues. In germline, CDR1 is SGHTA, CDR2 FQGNSA. Losses at the gene ends were 5 bases for V and 7 bases for J; bases not matched to a gene: 14. CDR3 in DNA: TGTGCCAGCAGCCCGGCGACTAGCGGGAGATTCGTTCACGGGGAGCTGTTTTTT. Its translation is CASSPATSGRFVHGELFF.

The chain combines TRBV4-2 with TRBJ2-4; no firm D call. The V and J ends lost 1 base and 6 bases respectively, with 7 bases between them. CDR1 LGHNA and CDR2 YNFKEQ come from the germline V gene. The CDR3 totals 13 residues. The CDR3 here is CASSQGNGNIQYF. The CDR3 region has the DNA TGTGCCAGCAGCCAAGGCAACGGAAACATTCAGTACTTC.

As DNA, the CDR3 is TGCGCCAGCAGTGAACTAGCGGTCTTTGCAGATACGCAGTATTTT. It translates to CASSELAVFADTQYF. The chain is built from TRBV10-2 and TRBJ2-3, with 8 bases that match TRBD2. This CDR3 has 15 amino acids. CDR1 and CDR2 from the germline V gene are WSHSY and SAAADI. The V and J ends lost 3 bases and 4 bases, in that order; junction bases with no gene match: 6.

This clone was seen only once. In DNA, the CDR3 is TGTGCCAGCAGTTACCGGAGGGGATCCCTGAACACTGAAGCTTTCTTT. It translates to CASSYRRGSLNTEAFF. This chain uses TRBV6-5 with TRBJ1-1; TRBD1 might be the D (5 bases). V lost 2 bases and J lost 0, with 13 bases in between. The CDR3 loop spans 16 amino acids. Germline V gene lookup returns CDR1 MNHEY and CDR2 SVGAGI.

The CDR3 spells CASSPLLGATEAFF. CDR3 DNA: TGTGCCAGCTCACCCCTGCTAGGGGCGACTGAAGCTTTCTTT. This chain links TRBV18 with TRBJ1-1; weak D call: TRBD1 (5 bases). There are 14 residues in the CDR3. Germline V gene data show CDR1 as KGHSH and CDR2 as LQKENI. V shed 3 bases and J shed 5 bases, with 13 bases lying between them.

The J gene is TRBJ2-5, the V gene TRBV7-2; unclear D gene. Germline V gene lookup returns CDR1 SGHTA and CDR2 FQGNSA. This CDR3 is 14 amino acids long. V was trimmed by 2 bases and J by 4 bases, leaving 11 bases between them. The CDR3 is CASSLLVGGETQYF. The CDR3 nucleotides are TGTGCCAGCAGCTTATTGGTAGGCGGAGAGACCCAGTACTTC.

DNA for the CDR3: TGCGCCAGCAGACGAATACAGGGGGCTGATAATTCACCCCTCCACTTT. The encoded protein is CASRRIQGADNSPLHF. This chain connects TRBV5-1 to TRBJ1-6; TRBD1 aligns across 9 bases. CDR1 and CDR2 from the germline V gene are SGHRS and YFSETQ. The V segment lost 5 bases and the J segment 5 bases; nucleotides outside the gene matches: 8. The CDR3 covers 16 residues.

The chain is built from TRBV6-5 and TRBJ1-6, with D possibly TRBD1 on 5 matching bases. V lost 2 bases and J lost 9, with 11 bases in between. The CDR3 extends over 14 amino acids. In germline, CDR1 is MNHEY, CDR2 SVGAGI. The CDR3 DNA is TGTGCCAGCAGTTACGGGCAGGGAGGTTCACCCCTCCACTTT. Translating it yields CASSYGQGGSPLHF.

The chain links TRBV14 to TRBJ2-7, with D maybe TRBD2 (6 bases). Germline CDR1 SGHDN, CDR2 FVKESK. The CDR3 spans 16 residues. Trimming pared 4 bases from V and 4 bases from J, leaving 20 bases between. The CDR3 DNA follows: TGTGCCAGCAGCCCCCCCTATCCGGAGGGGTCTTACGAGCAGTACTTC. The encoded protein is CASSPPYPEGSYEQYF.

This chain links TRBV14 with TRBJ2-5, with a weak D call TRBD2 (5 bases). Germline V gives CDR1 SGHDN, CDR2 FVKESK. The CDR3 extends over 15 amino acids. With 0 bases removed from V and 4 bases from J, the gap between germline ends came to 12 bases. For the CDR3, the DNA is TGTGCCAGCAGCCAAGAAGGACTCCCTAGAGAGACCCAGTACTTC. This gives the protein CASSQEGLPRETQYF.

V and J are TRBV20-1 and TRBJ2-2; D is unresolved. This CDR3 is 15 amino acids long. In germline, CDR1 is DFQATT, CDR2 SNEGSKA (reference sequence). Trimming took off 3 bases at V and 0 bases at J, with 11 bases between the two ends. The CDR3 here is CSASSYGANTGELFF. The CDR3, as DNA: TGCAGTGCTAGTTCCTACGGAGCGAACACCGGGGAGCTGTTTTTT.

The chain has TRBV6-5 and TRBJ1-1; D unresolved. This CDR3 is 14 amino acids long. The germline V gene encodes CDR1 MNHEY and CDR2 SVGAGI. The V end lost 8 bases, the J end lost 0 bases, and 13 bases lay between the germline ends. The CDR3 DNA reads as TGTGCCAGCCAATTTGGGATCATGAACACTGAAGCTTTCTTT. Its protein is CASQFGIMNTEAFF.

This chain connects TRBV4-2 to TRBJ2-1; 11 bases match TRBD2. Germline V gene sequence: CDR1 LGHNA, CDR2 YNFKEQ. This CDR3 has 18 amino acids. V was pared by 2 bases and J by 10 bases, with 16 bases of the junction left unmatched. Here the CDR3 DNA reads TGTGCCAGCAGCCAACGGGAGAGGCTAGCGGGAGGACTTGGGGAGCAGTTCTTC. This translates into CASSQRERLAGGLGEQFF.

The chain combines TRBV30 with TRBJ1-1, with 8 positions matching TRBD1. J lost 6 bases, V lost 1 base, and 10 bases had no gene match. CDR3 size: 15 residues. In germline, CDR1 is GTSNPN, CDR2 SVGIG (reference sequence). In nucleotides, the CDR3 is TGTGCCTGGAGTGCCAGGACAGGGTTAAGCCCTGAAGCTTTCTTT. It specifies CAWSARTGLSPEAFF. The whole variable domain, remainder taken from reference TRBV30 and TRBJ1-1, is SQTIHQWPATLVQPVGSPLSLECTVEGTSNPNLYWYRQAAGRGLQLLFYSVGIGQISSEVPQNLSASRPQDRQFILSSKKLLLSDSGFYLCAWSARTGLSPEAFFGQGTRLTVV.

The V and J genes are TRBV6-6 and TRBJ2-7; D is uncertain. The V gene lost 3 bases and the J gene lost 4 bases, with 4 bases spanning the gap. Germline V gene data show CDR1 as MNHNY and CDR2 as SVGAGI (reference sequence). The CDR3 sequence is 11 residues long. The DNA for the CDR3 is TGTGCCAGCAGTTATCAGTACGAGCAGTACTTC. It specifies CASSYQYEQYF.

The chain uses TRBV6-5 and TRBJ1-5, with TRBD1 matching over 7 bases. The CDR3 contains 15 residues. J was trimmed by 1 base and V by 6 bases; bases with no gene match: 6. Germline-derived CDR1 and CDR2 are MNHEY and SVGAGI. CDR3 protein: CASSSTGFSNQPQHF. The DNA for the CDR3 is TGTGCCAGCAGCTCGACAGGGTTCAGCAATCAGCCCCAGCATTTT.

This clone was recorded once. The chain combines TRBV14 with TRBJ1-1; a possible D gene is TRBD1 (6 bases). This CDR3 has 14 amino acids. V lost 4 bases and J lost 1, with 10 bases in between. CDR1 is SGHDN and CDR2 is FVKESK in the germline V gene. The chain's CDR3 is CASSPGVRNTEAFF. For the CDR3, the DNA is TGTGCCAGCAGCCCAGGGGTGAGGAACACTGAAGCTTTCTTT.

This chain uses TRBV18 with TRBJ1-2; possibly TRBD1 for D (5 bases). V was pared by 6 bases and J by 5 bases, with 13 bases between. The CDR3 totals 13 residues. Germline V lookup: CDR1 KGHSH, CDR2 LQKENI. CDR3 loop: CASSQTQGYGYTF. The CDR3 nucleotides read TGTGCCAGCTCGCAAACCCAGGGTTATGGCTACACCTTC.

The chain joins TRBV9 to TRBJ2-7, with D unclear. V gave up 4 bases and J gave up 0 bases, with 8 bases separating them. CDR3 length: 13 residues. Germline assignment: CDR1 SGDLS and CDR2 YYNGEE. The chain's CDR3 is CASSKTFSYEQYF. CDR3 DNA sequence: TGTGCCAGCAGCAAGACATTCTCCTACGAGCAGTACTTC.

The chain combines TRBV15 with TRBJ2-2, with 9 bases that match TRBD2. Germline-derived CDR1 and CDR2 are LNHNV and YYDKDF (reference sequence). The CDR3 extends over 16 amino acids. V was pared by 3 bases and J by 4 bases, with 6 bases of the junction left unmatched. The CDR3 DNA reads TGTGCCACCAGCAGGGGAGCGGGGGGCTTCACCGGGGAGCTGTTTTTT. Translating gives CATSRGAGGFTGELFF.

The V gene is TRBV2, the J gene TRBJ2-1; possibly TRBD1 for D (5 bases). This CDR3 is 14 amino acids long. V lost 5 bases and J lost 11, with 19 bases in between. Germline CDR1 reads SNHLY; CDR2 reads FYNNEI. CDR3 loop: CASSTSRAGLQQFF. The CDR3 DNA sequence: TGTGCCAGCAGTACATCCAGGGCAGGGCTTCAGCAGTTCTTC.

The chain joins TRBV5-1 to TRBJ2-7, with 12 bases matching TRBD2. Germline CDR1 reads SGHRS; CDR2 reads YFSETQ. The V gene end was trimmed by 9 bases and the J gene end by 1 base; junction bases not matched to a gene: 11. CDR3 size: 16 residues. The CDR3 DNA is TGCGCCACCTCGACTAGCGGGGGACCGAAGTCCTACGAGCAGTACTTC. Translated, it gives CATSTSGGPKSYEQYF.

The chain links TRBV3-1 (or the pseudogene TRBV3-2) to TRBJ2-7; 13 bases are a match to TRBD2. Trimming cost V 4 bases and J 2 bases; bases outside gene matches: 5. The germline V gene has CDR1 LGHDT and CDR2 YNNKEL (reference sequence). The CDR3 runs 16 residues. In nucleotides, the CDR3 is TGTGCCAGCAGCCCCGGGGGACTAGCGGGAACCTACGAGCAGTACTTC. It specifies CASSPGGLAGTYEQYF.